The rows below give T cell receptor beta chains drawn from one sample of a study of blood T cell repertoires in COVID-19. TCRdb's table, derived via immunoSEQ multiplex PCR, lists solely in-frame clones and lacks some. This sample yields over 130,000 clones, of which approximately 84% are seen a single time; approximately 4% belongs to the top ten. Sequenced: peripheral blood. These receptors were obtained from a woman in her sixties or seventies with acute or convalescent COVID-19. CDR3s include the opening cysteine and the closing phenylalanine or tryptophan. Each record gives: clone size, V gene, D gene, J gene, CDR3 DNA, CDR3 protein. D genes are given only for firm matches. Clone size is not always given. Where it is, it says once, few, many or a class for expanded clones.

NA	TRBV2	TRBD1	TRBJ2-5	TGTGCCAGCAGTGAGCAGGGGGCAGGGGAGACCCAGTACTTC	CASSEQGAGETQYF
NA	TRBV11-2	TRBD2	TRBJ2-1	TGTGCCAGCAGCCCCCGACTAGCGGAAAACAATGAGCAGTTCTTC	CASSPRLAENNEQFF
NA	TRBV19	NA	TRBJ2-7	TGTGCCAGTAGTATAGGACGCACAGTAAACGAGCAGTACTTC	CASSIGRTVNEQYF
NA	TRBV6-5	TRBD2	TRBJ2-7	TGTGCCAGCAGTTACTCGACTAGCGGGAGCCACGAGCAGTACTTC	CASSYSTSGSHEQYF
few	TRBV11-1	NA	TRBJ2-1	TGTGCCAGCAGCTTAGTAGGGGGAGGGGGTGAGCAGTTCTTC	CASSLVGGGGEQFF
once	TRBV7-6	NA	TRBJ2-1	TGTGCCAGCAGCTCCCGGACAGACTATGCCTACAATGAGCAGTTCTTC	CASSSRTDYAYNEQFF
few	TRBV18	TRBD1	TRBJ1-1	TGTGCCAGCTCACTCAGGGACAGGGGATCGAGCACTGAAGCTTTCTTT	CASSLRDRGSSTEAFF
once	TRBV27	TRBD1	TRBJ2-3	TGTGCCAGCAGGGACAGGGGGTACGCAGATACGCAGTATTTT	CASRDRGYADTQYF
NA	TRBV18	NA	TRBJ2-3	TGTGCCAGCTCACCGCGAGATACGCAGTATTTT	CASSPRDTQYF
NA	TRBV11-3	NA	TRBJ2-7	TGTGCCAGCAGCATGAGCTCCTACGAGCAGTACTTC	CASSMSSYEQYF
NA	TRBV6-2/TRBV6-3	TRBD1	TRBJ1-2	TGTGCCAGCAGCCCAGAAGGAGACAGGGTTGAGGACACCTTC	CASSPEGDRVEDTF
NA	TRBV27	NA	TRBJ1-2	TGTGCCAGCAGTTCCCCCGGTGCGGGATGGGGCTACACCTTC	CASSSPGAGWGYTF
once	TRBV11-3	NA	TRBJ2-3	TGTGCCAGCAGCTTAGATCTAGGGTTGTTGGGGCAGGGAGGTAGAGATACGCAGTATTTT	CASSLDLGLLGQGGRDTQYF
NA	TRBV6-2/TRBV6-3	TRBD2	TRBJ2-5	TGTGCCAGCAGTCAAGGACTAGCGGGAGAACGAGAGACCCAGTACTTC	CASSQGLAGERETQYF
many	TRBV19	NA	TRBJ2-3	TGTGCCAGTAGCGGTAGCACAGATACGCAGTATTTT	CASSGSTDTQYF
once	TRBV5-1	NA	TRBJ2-3	TGCGCCAGCAGCTTGGCCCTGGGGCGACCCTCCACAGATACGCAGTATTTT	CASSLALGRPSTDTQYF